A selection of T cell receptor beta chains follows, all from one sample in a study of CD8+CD57+ T cells in acquired aplastic anemia. One entry per CDR3 protein results from TCRdb running MiXCR on the reads. Of 300,000 or so distinct CDR3 sequences detected, 45% to 65% appear once; the ten largest clones hold 1% to 1.5%. Sequencing was carried out using sorted CD4+, CD8+, or CD8+CD57+ T cells (not recorded which) from PBMCs. The receptor source for this set is a human donor with aplastic anemia. CDR3s include the opening cysteine and the closing phenylalanine or tryptophan. A D gene is named only where the DNA matches it firmly. Clone size, where shown, is once, few, many, or a class for clones that have expanded.

V,D,J,size,CDR3,DNA
TRBV4-1,.,TRBJ1-1,once,CASNPGGESVAFF,TGCGCCAGCAACCCCGGCGGGGAATCAGTGGCTTTCTTT
TRBV5-4,TRBD2,TRBJ2-7,.,CASSQLAGGQEQYF,TGTGCCAGCAGCCAACTAGCGGGGGGGCAGGAGCAGTACTTC
TRBV25-1,TRBD1,TRBJ2-3,.,CASSDLTGAGDTQYF,TGTGCCAGCAGTGACCTGACAGGGGCGGGCGATACGCAGTATTTT
TRBV15,.,TRBJ1-5,.,CATSRSRTNQPQHF,TGTGCCACCAGCAGAAGCAGGACCAATCAGCCCCAGCATTTT
TRBV20-1,.,TRBJ2-7,.,CSGRAYEQYF,TGCAGTGGGAGAGCCTACGAGCAGTACTTC
TRBV7-3,.,TRBJ1-5,few,CARSLRGWQPQHF,TGTGCCAGAAGCCTCCGTGGATGGCAGCCCCAGCATTTT
TRBV7-9,TRBD2,TRBJ2-3,.,CASSGAGGLDTQYF,TGTGCCAGCAGCGGAGCGGGAGGGCTAGATACGCAGTATTTT
TRBV29-1,.,TRBJ2-1,.,CSVGQGGTYNEQFF,TGCAGCGTTGGGCAGGGGGGCACCTACAATGAGCAGTTCTTC
TRBV2,TRBD1,TRBJ1-1,many,CASTHPIQGMNTEAFF,TGTGCCAGCACCCACCCTATACAGGGGATGAACACTGAAGCTTTCTTT
TRBV20-1,TRBD1,TRBJ2-2,.,CSARDSFGELFF,TGCAGTGCCCGGGACAGTTTCGGGGAGCTGTTTTTT
TRBV10-3,TRBD2,TRBJ2-3,.,CAISELGLAGGDTQYF,TGTGCCATCAGTGAGTTGGGACTAGCGGGCGGGGATACGCAGTATTTT
TRBV5-1,.,TRBJ2-1,.,CASSFELGGYNEQFF,TGCGCCAGCAGCTTTGAACTAGGTGGCTACAATGAGCAGTTCTTC
TRBV7-3,TRBD2,TRBJ2-7,.,CASREVAGGSYEQYF,TGTGCCAGCCGTGAGGTAGCGGGAGGGTCCTACGAGCAGTACTTC
TRBV2,.,TRBJ2-2,many,CASWVPKGSSNTGELFF,TGTGCCAGCTGGGTCCCAAAAGGGAGTTCGAACACCGGGGAGCTGTTTTTT
TRBV24-1,.,TRBJ1-1,.,CASSGPFTGRLTEAFF,TGTGCCAGCAGTGGCCCCTTTACGGGACGCCTCACTGAAGCTTTCTTT
TRBV20-1,TRBD1,TRBJ2-5,few,CSATTGSAETQYF,TGCAGTGCGACGACAGGGTCCGCAGAGACCCAGTACTTC
TRBV5-4,TRBD1,TRBJ2-7,.,CASSMTGKTYEQYF,TGTGCCAGCTCGATGACAGGGAAAACCTACGAGCAGTACTTC
TRBV7-9,.,TRBJ2-7,.,CASSLDAGTYEQYF,TGTGCCAGCAGCTTAGATGCAGGGACCTACGAGCAGTACTTC
TRBV5-1,.,TRBJ1-4,many,CASSLTGTTNEKLFF,TGCGCCAGCAGCTTGACCGGGACAACGAATGAAAAACTGTTTTTT
TRBV20-1,TRBD1,TRBJ1-1,.,CSVGQANTEAFF,TGCAGCGTGGGACAGGCGAACACTGAAGCTTTCTTT
TRBV19,TRBD2,TRBJ2-5,.,CASSSGGAEKTQYF,TGTGCCAGTAGTAGCGGGGGGGCCGAAAAGACCCAGTACTTC
TRBV10-3,.,TRBJ1-1,many,CAISGGLGVTEAFF,TGTGCCATCAGCGGGGGGTTAGGGGTCACTGAAGCTTTCTTT
TRBV29-1,TRBD1,TRBJ2-3,few,CSVDDRGSDTQYF,TGCAGCGTTGACGACAGGGGGTCAGATACGCAGTATTTT
TRBV25-1,.,TRBJ2-5,.,CASSGRRNEETQYF,TGTGCCAGCAGTGGCCGCCGGAATGAAGAGACCCAGTACTTC
TRBV15,TRBD1,TRBJ1-1,few,CATSRDLQGTAIEAFF,TGTGCCACCAGCAGAGACTTACAGGGGACAGCTATTGAAGCTTTCTTT
TRBV2,.,TRBJ2-2,.,CANRRDIGNTGELFF,TGTGCCAACCGCCGGGACATCGGAAACACCGGGGAGCTGTTTTTT
TRBV20-1,.,TRBJ2-5,once,CSAVQGGKTQYF,TGCAGTGCAGTTCAGGGGGGAAAGACCCAGTACTTC
TRBV20-1,.,TRBJ2-3,.,CSAPGRGTDTQYF,TGCAGTGCCCCGGGAAGGGGCACAGATACGCAGTATTTT
TRBV20-1,.,TRBJ1-4,many,CSARGGGGESTATNEKLFF,TGCAGTGCTAGAGGTGGAGGGGGGGAAAGCACGGCAACTAATGAAAAACTGTTTTTT
TRBV12-3/TRBV12-4,.,TRBJ2-3,many,CASSADYTDTQYF,TGTGCCAGCAGTGCCGACTACACAGATACGCAGTATTTT
TRBV7-2,TRBD1,TRBJ2-7,.,CASSFTTTGGEQYF,TGTGCCAGCAGCTTTACCACCACAGGGGGCGAGCAGTACTTC
TRBV15,.,TRBJ2-1,once,CATSSVQAAPSYNEQFF,TGTGCCACCAGCAGTGTTCAGGCGGCACCCTCCTACAATGAGCAGTTCTTC
TRBV7-8,.,TRBJ1-5,many,CASRPLGGLSSQPQHF,TGTGCCAGCAGGCCGCTGGGGGGGCTCAGCTCTCAGCCCCAGCATTTT
TRBV7-9,.,TRBJ2-5,few,CASSFRQIQETQYF,TGTGCCAGCAGCTTCCGACAGATTCAAGAGACCCAGTACTTC
TRBV25-1,.,TRBJ1-6,few,CASSLTENNSPLHF,TGTGCCAGCAGCCTGACGGAGAATAATTCACCCCTCCACTTT
TRBV24-1,TRBD1,TRBJ2-1,.,CATSDPTGGYNEQFF,TGTGCCACCAGTGACCCGACAGGGGGATACAATGAGCAGTTCTTC
TRBV19,.,TRBJ1-6,.,CASSTGSGSRSPLHF,TGTGCCAGTAGTACCGGGAGTGGAAGTAGATCACCCCTCCACTTT
TRBV5-1,.,TRBJ2-1,.,CASSLIQGRVVNNEQFF,TGCGCCAGCAGCTTAATCCAAGGGCGGGTCGTCAACAATGAGCAGTTCTTC
TRBV5-1,.,TRBJ1-1,.,CASSLNPRGGVGDTEAFF,TGCGCCAGCAGCTTGAACCCCAGGGGAGGGGTAGGGGACACTGAAGCTTTCTTT
TRBV14,.,TRBJ1-2,few,CASSQARGDGYTF,TGTGCCAGCAGCCAAGCGCGGGGGGATGGCTACACCTTC
TRBV24-1,.,TRBJ1-2,.,CATSRTAYGYTF,TGTGCCACTTCGCGGACGGCTTATGGCTACACCTTC
TRBV19,.,TRBJ1-3,.,CASAPSGNTIYF,TGTGCCAGCGCCCCCTCTGGAAACACCATATATTTT
TRBV12-3/TRBV12-4,.,TRBJ2-5,many,CASSLQGAETQYF,TGTGCCAGCAGTTTACAGGGTGCGGAGACCCAGTACTTC
TRBV7-8,TRBD2,TRBJ2-7,many,CASSPTSGRGGFEQYF,TGTGCCAGCAGCCCGACCTCCGGGCGGGGGGGTTTCGAGCAGTACTTC
TRBV7-2,TRBD1,TRBJ2-5,.,CASNRDRTEETQYF,TGTGCCAGCAACCGGGACAGGACCGAAGAGACCCAGTACTTC
TRBV7-2,.,TRBJ1-2,.,CASSLSLSGYTF,TGTGCCAGCAGCTTAAGTCTCTCTGGCTACACCTTC
TRBV5-5,.,TRBJ2-7,once,CASSLRGPARSSYEQYF,TGTGCCAGCAGCTTACGGGGGCCAGCGAGGAGCTCCTACGAGCAGTACTTC
TRBV9,.,TRBJ2-2,many,CASSVWNTGELFF,TGTGCCAGCAGCGTATGGAACACCGGGGAGCTGTTTTTT
TRBV2,.,TRBJ2-3,.,CASRTGVDTQYF,TGTGCCAGCAGGACAGGCGTAGATACGCAGTATTTT
TRBV10-3,.,TRBJ1-6,many,CANSMDQNSPLHF,TGTGCCAACAGTATGGATCAGAATTCACCCCTCCACTTT
TRBV10-3,TRBD1,TRBJ2-2,.,CAIGGQGATGELFF,TGTGCCATCGGGGGACAGGGGGCCACCGGTGAGCTGTTTTTT
TRBV20-1,TRBD1,TRBJ1-5,many,CSALTGGGNQPQHF,TGCAGTGCTTTAACAGGGGGCGGCAATCAGCCCCAGCATTTT
TRBV6-5,TRBD2,TRBJ2-5,.,CASSYSGLAGSRETQYF,TGTGCCAGCAGTTACTCGGGACTAGCGGGATCGCGGGAGACCCAGTACTTC
TRBV5-1,.,TRBJ2-7,.,CASSPDGQSYEQHF,TGCGCCAGCAGTCCGGACGGGCAGTCCTACGAGCAGCACTTC